Following are 30 T cell receptor beta chains from one sample sequenced in a study of cytomegalovirus exposure and HLA in healthy donors. 60 Vbeta and 13 Jbeta primers were used in PCR. Here immunoSEQ multiplex PCR was the method, and the copy in TCRdb shows in-frame clones only, minus some. The repertoire includes approximately 160,000 clones, 77% of them detected once, and 1.5% to 2% sits in the top ten. Sequenced: PBMCs. These receptors were collected from a woman in her twenties or thirties in good health and CMV-seronegative.

The J gene is TRBJ2-5, the V gene TRBV13; 13 bases map to TRBD2. After removal of 5 bases from V and 3 bases from J, the junction contained 9 bases not matched to a gene. Germline V gives CDR1 PRHDT, CDR2 FYEKMQ (reference sequence). The CDR3 sequence is 17 residues long. The CDR3 DNA is TGTGCCAGCAGCCCCGGACTAGCGGGAGATGGGGAAGAGACCCAGTACTTC. Its translation: CASSPGLAGDGEETQYF.

The chain joins TRBV13 to TRBJ1-2, with 9 positions matching TRBD1. CDR1 PRHDT and CDR2 FYEKMQ come from the germline V gene (reference sequence). There are 15 residues in the CDR3. With V trimmed by 5 bases and J by 4 bases, 8 bases remained unmatched. CDR3: CASSLRGTGIYGYTF. Here the CDR3 DNA reads TGTGCCAGCAGCCTCCGAGGGACAGGGATCTATGGCTACACCTTC.

In DNA form, the CDR3 reads TGTGCCAGCAGTGAAATGGTCCTCACCTCGGGGAGGAGTAATGAAAAACTGTTTTTT. It codes for CASSEMVLTSGRSNEKLFF. V is TRBV6-1 and J is TRBJ1-4, with D hard to call. Germline V lookup: CDR1 MNHNS, CDR2 SASEGT. V dropped 2 bases and J dropped 4 bases, with 23 bases sitting between them. This CDR3 spans 19 amino acids.

This chain uses TRBV27 with TRBJ1-2; 9 nucleotides agree with TRBD1. Germline CDR1 is MNHEY and CDR2 is SMNVEV (reference sequence). After removal of 6 bases from V and 4 bases from J, the junction contained 9 bases not matched to a gene. The CDR3 contains 15 residues. CDR3 sequence reads: CASSRMGQGAYGYTF. Written as DNA, the CDR3 is TGTGCCAGCAGCCGAATGGGACAGGGAGCCTATGGCTACACCTTC.

This clone was seen more than once but under ten times. The chain combines TRBV6-1 with TRBJ2-7; TRBD2 aligns across 12 bases. V shed 2 bases and J 5 bases; nucleotides not matched to a gene: 7. The CDR3 spans 16 residues. Germline V gene data show CDR1 as MNHNS and CDR2 as SASEGT. CDR3 DNA: TGTGCCAGCAGTGAAACGCTAGCGGGGGGGATGAACGAGCAGTACTTC. It translates to CASSETLAGGMNEQYF.

This chain links TRBV28 with TRBJ1-5, with 8 bases fitting TRBD1. CDR3 length equals 17 residues. V trimming: 3 bases; J trimming: 9 bases; junction bases outside the gene matches: 16. CDR1 and CDR2 (germline): MDHEN, SYDVKM. DNA of the CDR3: TGTGCCAGCAGTTTTCTAGTTTGGACAGGGCCCTTAGGGCCCCAGCATTTT. Protein product: CASSFLVWTGPLGPQHF.

A few counts support this clone. The chain carries TRBV9 and TRBJ1-2, with 8 nucleotides matching TRBD1. V was clipped by 4 bases and J by 3 bases; unmatched bases: 8. The CDR3 runs 15 residues. Germline-derived CDR1 and CDR2 are SGDLS and YYNGEE. This chain's CDR3 is CASSTGQGRDYGYTF. The CDR3 DNA sequence: TGTGCCAGCAGCACCGGACAGGGCCGGGACTATGGCTACACCTTC.

The chain carries TRBV5-8 and TRBJ1-2; D gene unclear. The CDR3 spans 18 residues. With 1 base removed from V and 4 bases from J, the gap between germline ends came to 23 bases. Germline values: CDR1 SGHTS, CDR2 YDEGEE. The CDR3 here is CASSLQFVFRVRGYGYTF. CDR3 in DNA: TGTGCCAGCAGCTTGCAATTTGTCTTTCGGGTACGGGGCTATGGCTACACCTTC.

The chain employs TRBV6-1 and TRBJ2-7; D is uncertain. CDR3 length: 13 residues. Germline V gene data show CDR1 as MNHNS and CDR2 as SASEGT. V gave up 2 bases and J gave up 9 bases, with 14 bases separating them. In nucleotides, the CDR3 is TGTGCCAGCAGTGAATCCCGGTTACTTTTGCAGTACTTC. Translated, it gives CASSESRLLLQYF.

V usage is TRBV4-1 and J usage is TRBJ2-1, with 7 bases lining up with TRBD2. Per the germline V gene, CDR1 is MGHRA and CDR2 is YSYEKL. Trimming removed 0 bases from V and 3 bases from J; junction bases left unmatched: 5. The CDR3 extends over 16 amino acids. The DNA for the CDR3 is TGCGCCAGCAGCCAAGAGGGCGGGAGACTCTACAATGAGCAGTTCTTC. Its translation is CASSQEGGRLYNEQFF.

This chain joins TRBV19 and TRBJ2-4, with TRBD1 identical over 7 bases. Trimming at V came to 7 bases and at J to 6 bases, leaving 6 bases not matched to a gene. Germline assignment: CDR1 LNHDA and CDR2 SQIVND (reference sequence). The CDR3 spans 13 residues. The CDR3 DNA reads as TGTGCCAGTACCCCGTCAGGGGGAAACATTCAGTACTTC. It yields the protein CASTPSGGNIQYF.

The chain combines TRBV18 with TRBJ2-1; 8 bases map to TRBD1. The CDR3 is made up of 13 amino acids. Trimming at V came to 4 bases and at J to 8 bases, leaving 4 bases not matched to a gene. Germline V lookup: CDR1 KGHSH, CDR2 LQKENI. The CDR3 DNA follows: TGTGCCAGCTCACTCGCGGACAGGGATGAGCAGTTCTTC. Amino acid sequence: CASSLADRDEQFF.

This sequence joins TRBV10-3 and TRBJ1-4; D unclear. Germline V lookup: CDR1 ENHRY, CDR2 SYGVKD. V lost 4 bases, J lost 8 bases, and 14 bases lay in between. The CDR3 is made up of 14 amino acids. In nucleotides, the CDR3 is TGTGCCATCAGTGGAGCCCCGGAGGGCGAAAAACTGTTTTTT. This codes for CAISGAPEGEKLFF.

V is TRBV4-1 and J is TRBJ2-1, with 7 bases that match TRBD1. CDR1 MGHRA and CDR2 YSYEKL come from the germline V gene. Losses at the gene ends were 3 bases for V and 6 bases for J; bases not matched to a gene: 11. The CDR3 totals 16 residues. The DNA for the CDR3 is TGCGCCAGCAGCCATCCAATCCGGGACAGAAGCAATGAGCAGTTCTTC. It yields the protein CASSHPIRDRSNEQFF.

The V call is TRBV9, the J call TRBJ2-7; TRBD2 matches at 7 bases. CDR1 is SGDLS, CDR2 YYNGEE, per germline. The CDR3 totals 12 residues. V was pared by 4 bases and J by 5 bases, with 3 bases of the junction left unmatched. In DNA form, the CDR3 reads TGTGCCAGCAGCCCGGGGGGTCACGAGCAGTACTTC. Amino acids: CASSPGGHEQYF.

This clone was seen a few times. This sequence joins TRBV23-1 and TRBJ1-5, with a tentative D call TRBD1 (5 bases). TRBV23-1 is an open reading frame whose function is uncertain. Trimming took 6 bases from V and 1 from J, leaving 13 bases between them. The CDR3 covers 15 residues. The chain's CDR3 is CASSDQGRSNQPQHF. The CDR3 DNA follows: TGCGCCAGCAGCGACCAGGGAAGGAGCAATCAGCCCCAGCATTTT.

The gene calls are TRBV6-1 and TRBJ1-5, with D perhaps matching TRBD1 (5 bases). Trimming shortened V by 4 bases and J by 0 bases, and 13 bases separated the two germline ends. The CDR3 totals 16 residues. Germline-derived CDR1 and CDR2 are MNHNS and SASEGT. The CDR3 DNA reads TGTGCCAGCAGTGGTCTTACAGGAGTTAGCAATCAGCCCCAGCATTTT. Its protein product is CASSGLTGVSNQPQHF.

The chain recombines TRBV7-2 with TRBJ2-3, with D unclear. From germline, CDR1 is SGHTA and CDR2 FQGNSA. The CDR3 consists of 13 residues. V gave up 1 base and J gave up 6 bases, with 8 bases separating them. Here the CDR3 reads CASSLGSRDTQYF. As DNA, the CDR3 is TGTGCCAGCAGCTTAGGTAGTCGGGATACGCAGTATTTT.

This chain links TRBV10-3 with TRBJ2-7; 9 nucleotides agree with TRBD2. The CDR3 has 15 residues. V gave up 2 bases and J gave up 3 bases; unmatched junction bases: 5. From germline, CDR1 is ENHRY and CDR2 SYGVKD. In DNA form, the CDR3 reads TGTGCCATCAGTGAGGCTAGCGGGGTAGACTACGAGCAGTACTTC. Translated, it gives CAISEASGVDYEQYF.

The chain combines TRBV7-2 with TRBJ2-2; a possible D gene is TRBD1 (6 bases). CDR3 length: 14 amino acids. Between the trimmed V and J ends, which lost 1 base and 8 bases, there was a span of 11 bases. CDR1 SGHTA and CDR2 FQGNSA come from the germline V gene. CDR3 DNA sequence: TGTGCCAGCAGCTTAGGACAGGCTGGTGGGGAGCTGTTTTTT. This gives the protein CASSLGQAGGELFF.

The chain combines TRBV19 with TRBJ1-2; 11 nucleotides agree with TRBD1. Germline values: CDR1 LNHDA, CDR2 SQIVND (reference sequence). The CDR3 consists of 16 residues. Germline trimming cut 7 bases from V and 7 bases from J; bases unmatched to any gene: 14. DNA of the CDR3: TGTGCCAGTACTGCGTCAGGACAGGGGGCTTGGGGTGGCTACACCTTC. It translates to CASTASGQGAWGGYTF.

The chain employs TRBV7-9 and TRBJ2-1; 8 nucleotides agree with TRBD2. After removal of 5 bases from V and 4 bases from J, the junction contained 4 bases not matched to a gene. CDR1 is SEHNR and CDR2 is FQNEAQ in the germline V gene (reference sequence). The length of the CDR3 is 14 residues. In DNA, the CDR3 is TGTGCCAGCAGCGCGACTAGCGATTACAATGAGCAGTTCTTC. Protein: CASSATSDYNEQFF.

V usage is TRBV6-5 and J usage is TRBJ1-6; TRBD1 aligns across 10 bases. This CDR3 has 15 residues. V trimming: 6 bases; J trimming: 9 bases; junction bases outside the gene matches: 8. Germline V lookup: CDR1 MNHEY, CDR2 SVGAGI. The CDR3 DNA reads as TGTGCCAGCAGGACCCGAAGACAGGGGGCTTCACCCCTCCACTTT. This codes for CASRTRRQGASPLHF.

Only one count was recorded for this clone. The sample contains more than one DNA sequence encoding this CDR3. The genes are TRBV27 and TRBJ2-5; no clear D. This CDR3 is built from 14 residues. Germline V gene lookup returns CDR1 MNHEY and CDR2 SMNVEV (reference sequence). V was shortened by 5 bases and J by 5 bases, with 15 bases between the two germline ends. The chain's CDR3 is CASSPYGETETQYF. The CDR3 coding sequence is TGTGCCAGCAGTCCCTACGGAGAGACGGAGACCCAGTACTTC.

This sequence joins TRBV7-3 and TRBJ2-5; D is possibly TRBD2 (7 bases). Germline loops: CDR1 SGHTA, CDR2 FQGTGA. This CDR3 is built from 15 residues. Trimming took 2 bases from V and 5 from J, leaving 15 bases between them. The CDR3 loop reads CASSLDGGPWETQYF. CDR3 DNA sequence: TGTGCCAGCAGCTTAGACGGGGGGCCGTGGGAGACCCAGTACTTC.

This clone was seen a handful of times. J is TRBJ1-1 and V is TRBV6-1, with TRBD1 matching 7 bases. The trim removed 6 bases at V and 1 base at J, leaving 5 bases unmatched. CDR1 and CDR2 from the germline V gene are MNHNS and SASEGT. The CDR3 has 14 residues. CDR3 coding DNA: TGTGCCAGCAGCAGACAGGGACAGAACACTGAAGCTTTCTTT. This translates into CASSRQGQNTEAFF.

This clone has more than one count but fewer than ten. The V and J genes are TRBV14 and TRBJ2-3, with 9 bases identical to TRBD2. Germline V gene sequence: CDR1 SGHDN, CDR2 FVKESK. Trimming at V came to 4 bases and at J to 1 base, leaving 3 bases not matched to a gene. The CDR3 contains 15 residues. In DNA form, the CDR3 reads TGTGCCAGCAGCCCTAGCGGGACTCGCACAGATACGCAGTATTTT. As protein: CASSPSGTRTDTQYF.

The chain is built from TRBV6-6 and TRBJ2-7, with D possibly matching TRBD1 (5 bases). Germline CDR1 and CDR2: MNHNY and SVGAGI (reference sequence). There are 13 residues in the CDR3. V was cut by 5 bases and J by 7 bases, with 15 bases left in between. CDR3 protein: CASSADGHREQYF. Here the CDR3 DNA reads TGTGCCAGCAGTGCGGACGGGCACAGGGAGCAGTACTTC.

The chain links TRBV6-1 to TRBJ1-3; perhaps TRBD1 as D (6 bases). CDR3 length: 15 residues. CDR1 is MNHNS and CDR2 is SASEGT in the germline V gene. With 11 bases removed from V and 6 bases from J, the gap between germline ends came to 23 bases. The CDR3 DNA reads TGTGCCGCGCGACGAAAAGGGGCAGGGGAAAACACCATATATTTT. Translated, it gives CAARRKGAGENTIYF.

This clone was observed a handful of times. The chain uses TRBV30 and TRBJ2-7, with unresolved D. This CDR3 has 12 amino acids. The germline V gene encodes CDR1 GTSNPN and CDR2 SVGIG (reference sequence). With 2 bases removed from V and 0 bases from J, the gap between germline ends came to 5 bases. The CDR3 spells CAWSIGSYEQYF. CDR3 coding DNA: TGTGCCTGGAGTATCGGCTCCTACGAGCAGTACTTC. Variable domain in full (rest from reference TRBV30 and TRBJ2-7): SQTIHQWPATLVQPVGSPLSLECTVEGTSNPNLYWYRQAAGRGLQLLFYSVGIGQISSEVPQNLSASRPQDRQFILSSKKLLLSDSGFYLCAWSIGSYEQYFGPGTRLTVT.